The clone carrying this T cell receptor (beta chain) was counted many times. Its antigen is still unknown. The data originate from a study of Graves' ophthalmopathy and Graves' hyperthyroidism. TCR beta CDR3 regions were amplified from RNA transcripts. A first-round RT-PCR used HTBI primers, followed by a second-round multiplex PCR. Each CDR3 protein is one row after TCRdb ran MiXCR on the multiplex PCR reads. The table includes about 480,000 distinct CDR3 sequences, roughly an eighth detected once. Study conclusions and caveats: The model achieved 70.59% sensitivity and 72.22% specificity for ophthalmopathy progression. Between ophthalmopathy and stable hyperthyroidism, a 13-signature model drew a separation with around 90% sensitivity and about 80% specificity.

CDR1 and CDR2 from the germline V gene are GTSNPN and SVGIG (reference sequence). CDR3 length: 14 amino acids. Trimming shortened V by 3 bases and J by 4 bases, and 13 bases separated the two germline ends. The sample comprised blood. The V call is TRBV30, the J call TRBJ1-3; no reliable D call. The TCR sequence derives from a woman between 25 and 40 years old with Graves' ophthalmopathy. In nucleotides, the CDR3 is TGTGCCTGGAGCCGATCGGGGTTAGGAAACACCATATATTTT. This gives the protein CAWSRSGLGNTIYF.